This entry concerns a single T cell receptor beta chain. This sample stems from a study of cytomegalovirus exposure and HLA in healthy donors. Per germline, CDR1 SGHDT and CDR2 YYEEEE. V dropped 4 bases and J dropped 8 bases, with 21 bases sitting between them. CDR3 size: 15 residues. 60 Vbeta and 13 Jbeta primers were used in PCR. Assay: immunoSEQ multiplex PCR; the TCRdb copy retains only in-frame clones and omits some. The sample includes about 170,000 clones, roughly 80% of them seen just once. The source of this sequence is a female donor in good health and CMV-seronegative. Sequencing input: PBMCs. This rearrangement joins TRBV5-6 to TRBJ1-2; weak D call: TRBD1 (5 bases). The DNA for the CDR3 is TGTGCCAGCAGCGGGGGGGACGAGGTCGCGGGGGGCTACACCTTC. Translation: CASSGGDEVAGGYTF. Using reference TRBV5-6 and TRBJ1-2 for the parts outside the CDR3, the full variable domain is DAGVTQSPTHLIKTRGQQVTLRCSPKSGHDTVSWYQQALGQGPQFIFQYYEEEERQRGNFPDRFSGHQFPNYSSELNVNALLLGDSALYLCASSGGDEVAGGYTFGSGTRLTVV.